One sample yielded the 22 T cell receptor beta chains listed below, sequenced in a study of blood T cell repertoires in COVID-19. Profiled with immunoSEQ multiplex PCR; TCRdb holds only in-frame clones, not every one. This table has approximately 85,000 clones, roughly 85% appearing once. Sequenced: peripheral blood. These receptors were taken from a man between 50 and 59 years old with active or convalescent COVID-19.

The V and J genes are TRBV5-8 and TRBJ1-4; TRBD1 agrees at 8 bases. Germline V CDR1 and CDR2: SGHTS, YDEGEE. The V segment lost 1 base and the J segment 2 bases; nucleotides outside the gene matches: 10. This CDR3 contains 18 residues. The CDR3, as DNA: TGTGCCAGCAGCTTGTTTCGAGGCCAGGGGGCTACTAATGAAAAACTGTTTTTT. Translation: CASSLFRGQGATNEKLFF.

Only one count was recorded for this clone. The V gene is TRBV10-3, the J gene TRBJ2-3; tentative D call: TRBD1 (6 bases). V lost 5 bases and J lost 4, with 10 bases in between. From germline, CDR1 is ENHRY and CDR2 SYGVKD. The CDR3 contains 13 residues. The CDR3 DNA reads TGTGCCATCAGTTCGACAGGCCCAGATACGCAGTATTTT. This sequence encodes CAISSTGPDTQYF.

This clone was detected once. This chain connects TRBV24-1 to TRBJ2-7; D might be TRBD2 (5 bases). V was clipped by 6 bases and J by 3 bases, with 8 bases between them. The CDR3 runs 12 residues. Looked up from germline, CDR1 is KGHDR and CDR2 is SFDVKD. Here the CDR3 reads CATSSGFYEQYF. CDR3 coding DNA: TGTGCCACCAGTTCGGGATTCTACGAGCAGTACTTC.

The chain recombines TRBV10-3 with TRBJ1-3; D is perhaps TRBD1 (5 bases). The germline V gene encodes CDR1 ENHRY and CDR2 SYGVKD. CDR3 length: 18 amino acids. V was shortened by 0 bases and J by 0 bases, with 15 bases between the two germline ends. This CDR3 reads CAISESKAGLSSGNTIYF. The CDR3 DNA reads TGTGCCATCAGTGAGTCTAAGGCAGGGTTGAGCTCTGGAAACACCATATATTTT.

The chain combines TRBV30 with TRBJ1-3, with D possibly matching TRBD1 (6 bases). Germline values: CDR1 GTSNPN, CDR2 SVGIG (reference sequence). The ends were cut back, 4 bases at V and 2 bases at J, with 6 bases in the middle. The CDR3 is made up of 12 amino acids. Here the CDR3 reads CAWTGAGNTIYF. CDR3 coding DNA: TGTGCCTGGACAGGGGCTGGAAACACCATATATTTT.

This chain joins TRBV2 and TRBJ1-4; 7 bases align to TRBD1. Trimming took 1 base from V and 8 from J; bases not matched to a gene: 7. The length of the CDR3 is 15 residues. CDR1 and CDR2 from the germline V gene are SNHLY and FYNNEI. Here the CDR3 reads CASSEDRGKGEKLFF. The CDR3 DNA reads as TGTGCCAGCAGTGAAGACAGGGGCAAAGGGGAAAAACTGTTTTTT.

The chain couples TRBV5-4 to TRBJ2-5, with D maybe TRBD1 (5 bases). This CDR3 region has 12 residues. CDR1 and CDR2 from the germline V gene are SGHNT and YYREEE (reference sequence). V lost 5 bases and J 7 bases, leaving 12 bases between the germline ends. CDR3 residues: CASSPGFGTQYF. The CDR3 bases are TGTGCCAGCAGTCCAGGGTTCGGGACCCAGTACTTC.

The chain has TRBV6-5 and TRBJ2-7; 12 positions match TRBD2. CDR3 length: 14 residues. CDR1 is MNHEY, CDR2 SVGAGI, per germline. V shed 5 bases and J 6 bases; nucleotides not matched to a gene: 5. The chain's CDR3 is CASSRLAGEGEQYF. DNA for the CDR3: TGTGCCAGCAGTCGACTAGCGGGAGAGGGCGAGCAGTACTTC.

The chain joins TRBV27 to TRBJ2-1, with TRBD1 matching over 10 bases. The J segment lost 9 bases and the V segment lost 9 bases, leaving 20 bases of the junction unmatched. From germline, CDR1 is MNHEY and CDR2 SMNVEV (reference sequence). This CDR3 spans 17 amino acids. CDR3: CARGGRPGTGVFGEQFF. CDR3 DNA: TGTGCCAGGGGGGGCCGTCCCGGGACAGGGGTTTTTGGTGAGCAGTTCTTC.

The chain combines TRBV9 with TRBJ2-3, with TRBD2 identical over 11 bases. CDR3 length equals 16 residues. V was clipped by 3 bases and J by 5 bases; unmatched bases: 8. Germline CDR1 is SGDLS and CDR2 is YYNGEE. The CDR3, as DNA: TGTGCCAGCAGCGAGACTAGCGGGACAACCGGAGATACGCAGTATTTT. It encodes CASSETSGTTGDTQYF.

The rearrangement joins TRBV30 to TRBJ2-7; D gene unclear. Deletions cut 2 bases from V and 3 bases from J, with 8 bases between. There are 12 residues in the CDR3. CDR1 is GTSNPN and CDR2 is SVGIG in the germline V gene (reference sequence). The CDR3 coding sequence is TGTGCCTGGAGTTTGACACTCTACGAGCAGTACTTC. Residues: CAWSLTLYEQYF.

CDR3 coding DNA: TGTGCCTGGAGTGTAGGACAGAATCAGCCCCAGCATTTT. Translated, it gives CAWSVGQNQPQHF. The rearrangement joins TRBV30 to TRBJ1-5; TRBD1 is a possible D gene (6 bases). In germline, CDR1 is GTSNPN, CDR2 SVGIG (reference sequence). Between the trimmed V and J ends, which lost 0 bases and 4 bases, there was a span of 7 bases. The CDR3 loop spans 13 amino acids.

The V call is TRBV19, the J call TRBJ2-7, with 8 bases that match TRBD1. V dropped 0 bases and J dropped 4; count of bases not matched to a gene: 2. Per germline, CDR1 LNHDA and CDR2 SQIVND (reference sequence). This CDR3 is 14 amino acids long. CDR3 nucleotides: TGTGCCAGTAGTATAGAACAGGGGGATTACGAGCAGTACTTC. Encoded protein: CASSIEQGDYEQYF.

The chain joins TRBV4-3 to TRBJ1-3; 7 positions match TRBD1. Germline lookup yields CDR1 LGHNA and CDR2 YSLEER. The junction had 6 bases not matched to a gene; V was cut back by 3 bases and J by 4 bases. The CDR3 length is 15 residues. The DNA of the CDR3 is TGCGCCAGCAGCCATCTCGGGGACAGAGGAAACACCATATATTTT. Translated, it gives CASSHLGDRGNTIYF.

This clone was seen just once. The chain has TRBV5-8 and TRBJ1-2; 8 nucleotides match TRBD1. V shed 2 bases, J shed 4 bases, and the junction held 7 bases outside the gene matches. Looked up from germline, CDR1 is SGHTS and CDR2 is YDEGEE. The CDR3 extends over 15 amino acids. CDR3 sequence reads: CASSFSGQGGYGYTF. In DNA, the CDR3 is TGTGCCAGCAGCTTTTCTGGACAGGGAGGCTATGGCTACACCTTC.

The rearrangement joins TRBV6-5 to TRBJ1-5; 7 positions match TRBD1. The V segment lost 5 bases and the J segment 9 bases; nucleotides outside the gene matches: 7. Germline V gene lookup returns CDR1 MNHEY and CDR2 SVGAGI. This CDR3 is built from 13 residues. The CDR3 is CASSRQGEWPQHF. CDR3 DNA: TGTGCCAGCAGTAGACAGGGAGAGTGGCCCCAGCATTTT.

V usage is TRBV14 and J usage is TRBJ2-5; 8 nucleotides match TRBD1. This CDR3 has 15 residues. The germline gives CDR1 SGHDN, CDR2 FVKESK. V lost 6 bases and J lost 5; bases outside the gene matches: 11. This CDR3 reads CASSRTRGREETQYF. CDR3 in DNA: TGTGCCAGCAGTCGAACCAGGGGGCGCGAGGAGACCCAGTACTTC.

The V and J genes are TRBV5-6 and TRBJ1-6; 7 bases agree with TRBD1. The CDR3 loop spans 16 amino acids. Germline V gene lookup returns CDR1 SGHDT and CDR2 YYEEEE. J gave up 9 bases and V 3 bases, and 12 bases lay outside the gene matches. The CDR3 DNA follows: TGTGCCAGCAGCTGGGGGACAGCCAGGTTGAGTTCACCCCTCCACTTT. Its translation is CASSWGTARLSSPLHF.

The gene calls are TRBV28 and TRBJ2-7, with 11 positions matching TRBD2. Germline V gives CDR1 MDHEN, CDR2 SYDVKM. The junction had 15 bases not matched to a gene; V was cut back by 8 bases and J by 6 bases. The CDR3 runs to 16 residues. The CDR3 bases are TGTGCCAGCCAAAACGGGGGAACTAGCGGGAGAGGCGAGCAGTACTTC. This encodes CASQNGGTSGRGEQYF.

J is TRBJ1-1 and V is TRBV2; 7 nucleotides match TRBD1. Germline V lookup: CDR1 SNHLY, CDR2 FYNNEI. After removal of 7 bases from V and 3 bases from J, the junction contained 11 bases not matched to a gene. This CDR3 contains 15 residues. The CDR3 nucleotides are TGTGCCAGCAATGTCGACAGGGTGCGCGACACTGAAGCTTTCTTT. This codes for CASNVDRVRDTEAFF.

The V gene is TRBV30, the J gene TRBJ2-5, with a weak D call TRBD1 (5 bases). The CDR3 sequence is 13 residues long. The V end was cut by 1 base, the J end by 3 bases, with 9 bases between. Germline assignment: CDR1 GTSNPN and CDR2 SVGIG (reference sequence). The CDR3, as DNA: TGTGCCTGGAGTGGACAGACAAAAGAGACCCAGTACTTC. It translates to CAWSGQTKETQYF.

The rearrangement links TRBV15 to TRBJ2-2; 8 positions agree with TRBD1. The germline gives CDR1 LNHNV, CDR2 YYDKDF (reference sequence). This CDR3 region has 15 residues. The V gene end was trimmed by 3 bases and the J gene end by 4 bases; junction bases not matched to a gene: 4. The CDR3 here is CATSSTGGSTGELFF. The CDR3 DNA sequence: TGTGCCACCAGCAGTACAGGGGGGAGCACCGGGGAGCTGTTTTTT.